These 11 T cell receptor beta chains were sequenced from one sample in a study of lymphopenia after photon versus proton radiotherapy. Assay used: immunoSEQ multiplex PCR; TCRdb lists only in-frame clones, some missing. This table has approximately 70,000 clones, approximately 90% appearing once. Sequenced here: peripheral blood, sampled from a patient treated with proton-based radiotherapy. The receptors were sampled from an elderly man with esophageal cancer.

This sequence joins TRBV11-1 and TRBJ2-3; D gene unclear. V lost 3 bases and J 2 bases, leaving 6 bases between the germline ends. This CDR3 is 13 amino acids long. CDR1 and CDR2 (germline): SGHAT, FQDESV (reference sequence). CDR3 in DNA: TGTGCCAGCAGCTTTTTTCACACAGATACGCAGTATTTT. This translates into CASSFFHTDTQYF. The full variable domain, its missing parts supplied by reference TRBV11-1 and TRBJ2-3, is EAEVAQSPRYKITEKSQAVAFWCDPISGHATLYWYRQILGQGPELLVQFQDESVVDDSQLPKDRFSAERLKGVDSTLKIQPAELGDSAMYLCASSFFHTDTQYFGPGTRLTVL.

CDR3 coding DNA: TGTGCCAGCAGACCGGACAGCTCTATCTATGGCTACACCTTC. Amino acid sequence: CASRPDSSIYGYTF. The gene calls are TRBV25-1 and TRBJ1-2; a possible D gene is TRBD1 (6 bases). V lost 6 bases and J lost 4, with 15 bases in between. The germline CDR1 and CDR2 sequences are MGHDK and SYGVNS. CDR3 length equals 14 residues.

The chain employs TRBV4-3 and TRBJ1-4; D ambiguous. The CDR3 consists of 16 residues. With 4 bases removed from V and 7 bases from J, the gap between germline ends came to 19 bases. Per germline, CDR1 LGHNA and CDR2 YSLEER. The CDR3 is CASSPWGTASLEKLFF. The CDR3 DNA reads as TGCGCCAGCAGCCCATGGGGTACCGCATCGCTTGAAAAACTGTTTTTT.

The V call is TRBV4-3, the J call TRBJ1-1; D may be TRBD1 (6 bases). This CDR3 comprises 16 residues. CDR1 LGHNA and CDR2 YSLEER come from the germline V gene. Trimming stripped 4 bases from V and 1 base from J, with 16 bases between. For the CDR3, the DNA is TGCGCCAGCAGCCCCTATGGGGGGGCAACGAACACTGAAGCTTTCTTT. Protein: CASSPYGGATNTEAFF.

The rearrangement links TRBV30 to TRBJ2-3; TRBD2 matches at 7 bases. The ends lost 4 bases at V and 2 bases at J; junction bases unmatched: 12. CDR1 and CDR2 from the germline V gene are GTSNPN and SVGIG (reference sequence). The CDR3 consists of 16 residues. The CDR3 nucleotides read TGTGCCTGGATCCCAAAACTGAGACTAGCCACAGATACGCAGTATTTT. As protein: CAWIPKLRLATDTQYF.

The chain recombines TRBV25-1 with TRBJ1-3, with D perhaps matching TRBD1 (6 bases). The CDR3 loop spans 13 amino acids. Trimming took 6 bases from V and 9 from J, leaving 15 bases between them. Germline-derived CDR1 and CDR2 are MGHDK and SYGVNS. CDR3 DNA sequence: TGTGCCAGCAGCCCTGGGGCCAGGGGCACCATATATTTT. The encoded protein is CASSPGARGTIYF.

V is TRBV30 and J is TRBJ1-5, with 7 bases aligning to TRBD1. Germline loops: CDR1 GTSNPN, CDR2 SVGIG (reference sequence). J lost 4 bases, V lost 3 bases, and 6 bases had no gene match. CDR3 size: 14 residues. The CDR3 nucleotides read TGTGCCTGGAGGGGACAGACTGAAAATCAGCCCCAGCATTTT. Its protein is CAWRGQTENQPQHF.

This sequence joins TRBV7-2 and TRBJ2-5; the D is unclear. Germline CDR1 reads SGHTA; CDR2 reads FQGNSA. Trimming stripped 2 bases from V and 2 bases from J, with 12 bases between. The CDR3 consists of 15 residues. CDR3 coding DNA: TGTGCCAGCAGCTTACTTGGCGGTAGGCAAGAGACCCAGTACTTC. Amino acid sequence: CASSLLGGRQETQYF.

V gene TRBV5-6 combines with J gene TRBJ2-2, with 10 nucleotides matching TRBD2. Germline CDR1 is SGHDT and CDR2 is YYEEEE. This CDR3 has 16 amino acids. The ends lost 3 bases at V and 8 bases at J; junction bases unmatched: 10. The CDR3 sequence is CASSSIGLAARGELFF. CDR3 nucleotide sequence: TGTGCCAGCAGCTCAATCGGACTAGCGGCTAGGGGGGAGCTGTTTTTT.

The gene calls are TRBV7-2 and TRBJ1-1; TRBD1 agrees at 7 bases. Germline V gene lookup returns CDR1 SGHTA and CDR2 FQGNSA. The V segment lost 5 bases and the J segment 0 bases; nucleotides outside the gene matches: 6. The CDR3 is 15 amino acids. CDR3 loop: CASSRQGSLNTEAFF. The DNA for the CDR3 is TGTGCCAGCAGCAGACAGGGTTCACTGAACACTGAAGCTTTCTTT.

This chain joins TRBV18 and TRBJ2-5; D might be TRBD1 (5 bases). The CDR3 spans 14 residues. V gave up 0 bases and J gave up 5 bases, with 10 bases separating them. Germline CDR1 and CDR2: KGHSH and LQKENI. CDR3 residues: CASSPPSGAETQYF. The CDR3 coding sequence is TGTGCCAGCTCACCACCCAGTGGGGCCGAGACCCAGTACTTC.